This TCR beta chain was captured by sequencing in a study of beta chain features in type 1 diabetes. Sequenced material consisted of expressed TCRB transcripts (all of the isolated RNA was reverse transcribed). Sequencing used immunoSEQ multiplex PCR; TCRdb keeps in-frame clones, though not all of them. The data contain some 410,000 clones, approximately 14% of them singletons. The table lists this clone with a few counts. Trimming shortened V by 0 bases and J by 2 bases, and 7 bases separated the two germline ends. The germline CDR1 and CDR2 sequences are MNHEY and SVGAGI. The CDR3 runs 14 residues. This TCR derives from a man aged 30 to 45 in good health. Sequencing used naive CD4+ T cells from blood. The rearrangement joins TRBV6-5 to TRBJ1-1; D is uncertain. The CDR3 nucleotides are TGTGCCAGCAGTTACTCGACGGTAAACACTGAAGCTTTCTTT. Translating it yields CASSYSTVNTEAFF.